This is a list of T cell receptor beta chains from one sample in a study of PD-1 blockade in classical Hodgkin lymphoma. Here immunoSEQ multiplex PCR was the method, and the copy in TCRdb shows in-frame clones only, minus some. The sample includes more than 75,000 clones, just over 90% seen only once; the top ten take just under 2%. The specimen was peripheral blood mononuclear cells (PBMCs), collected before the fourth cycle of nivolumab. The source is a human donor with classical Hodgkin lymphoma. Both conserved end residues are part of each CDR3. The order of the fields is D gene, V gene, clone size, J gene, CDR3 protein, CDR3 DNA. D genes are given only for firm matches. Clone size is given for some rows only: seen once, a few or many times, or a class if the clone is expanded.

.	TRBV27	.	TRBJ1-2	CASSFSVNYGYTF	TGTGCCAGCAGTTTTTCAGTGAACTATGGCTACACCTTC
TRBD1	TRBV7-2	.	TRBJ1-1	CASSLDTPAGGTEAFF	TGTGCCAGCAGCTTAGACACGCCGGCAGGGGGCACTGAAGCTTTCTTT
.	TRBV5-6	few	TRBJ2-1	CASSFTSLNEQFF	TGTGCCAGCAGCTTTACTAGTTTGAATGAGCAGTTCTTC
TRBD2	TRBV9	.	TRBJ2-5	CASSNGMSGTSSHF	TGTGCCAGCAGCAATGGAATGTCCGGGACTAGTTCCCACTTC
TRBD2	TRBV4-2	.	TRBJ2-7	CASSQEASSGNYEQYF	TGTGCCAGCAGCCAAGAAGCAAGTAGCGGGAACTACGAGCAGTACTTC
.	TRBV19	.	TRBJ2-1	CASSPTPSASEQFF	TGTGCCAGTAGTCCCACCCCTAGCGCAAGTGAGCAGTTCTTC
TRBD2	TRBV28	.	TRBJ2-3	CASSPYAGVAGTTDTQYF	TGTGCCAGCAGTCCATATGCGGGGGTAGCGGGAACCACAGATACGCAGTATTTT
.	TRBV5-1	.	TRBJ1-2	CASSANNYGYTF	TGCGCCAGCAGCGCGAACAACTATGGCTACACCTTC
.	TRBV6-1	.	TRBJ1-1	CASSTHGTVNTEAFF	TGTGCCAGCAGTACTCATGGGACGGTGAACACTGAAGCTTTCTTT
TRBD1	TRBV30	.	TRBJ2-2	CAWSARTGLTGELFF	TGTGCCTGGAGTGCCCGGACAGGTCTCACCGGGGAGCTGTTTTTT
.	TRBV6-5	.	TRBJ1-4	CASGGATNEKLFF	TGTGCCAGCGGGGGCGCAACTAATGAAAAACTGTTTTTT
.	TRBV13	.	TRBJ1-1	CASSRPDFVNTEAFF	TGTGCCAGCAGCCGACCGGATTTCGTGAACACTGAAGCTTTCTTT
.	TRBV28	.	TRBJ1-5	CASSYLGSLYTGWAQHF	TGTGCCAGCAGTTACCTAGGGTCGCTCTACACCGGATGGGCCCAGCATTTT
TRBD2	TRBV5-1	.	TRBJ2-1	CASSGRLAGEGNEQFF	TGCGCCAGCAGCGGGAGACTAGCGGGGGAAGGGAATGAGCAGTTCTTC
.	TRBV4-1	.	TRBJ1-1	CASSHQGAGTEAFF	TGCGCCAGCAGCCATCAGGGTGCGGGGACTGAAGCTTTCTTT
.	TRBV5-1	once	TRBJ2-2	CASSLEIAGELFF	TGCGCCAGCAGCCTGGAGATCGCCGGGGAGCTGTTTTTT
TRBD1	TRBV10-3	.	TRBJ1-4	CAISRDSEEKLFF	TGTGCCATCAGTCGGGACAGCGAGGAAAAACTGTTTTTT
.	TRBV7-3	.	TRBJ2-3	CASSLVGRVEEGTDTQYF	TGTGCCAGCAGCTTAGTGGGGCGGGTAGAGGAGGGCACAGATACGCAGTATTTT
.	TRBV10-3	.	TRBJ2-3	CAISESGPSTDTQYF	TGTGCCATCAGCGAAAGCGGACCTAGCACAGATACGCAGTATTTT
.	TRBV28	.	TRBJ2-3	CATELGGRTDTQYF	TGTGCCACCGAATTGGGGGGCCGCACAGATACGCAGTATTTT
.	TRBV27	.	TRBJ2-2	CASSLFFRGTGELFF	TGTGCCAGCAGTTTGTTCTTTAGGGGTACCGGGGAGCTGTTTTTT
.	TRBV5-6	.	TRBJ1-1	CASSPGGGYPEAFF	TGTGCCAGCAGCCCAGGTGGGGGCTACCCTGAAGCTTTCTTT
.	TRBV2	.	TRBJ2-2	CASSAQASLSGVTGELFF	TGTGCCAGCAGTGCGCAGGCTTCCCTGTCCGGGGTCACCGGGGAGCTGTTTTTT
.	TRBV28	.	TRBJ2-6	CASSFPGQRGVSGANVLTF	TGTGCCAGCAGTTTTCCCGGACAGAGGGGGGTCTCTGGGGCCAACGTCCTGACTTTC
.	TRBV7-8	.	TRBJ2-7	CASSEAVYEQYF	TGTGCCAGCAGCGAAGCGGTCTACGAGCAGTACTTC
TRBD1	TRBV4-1	few	TRBJ2-5	CASSQDWTGWETQYF	TGCGCCAGCAGCCAAGATTGGACAGGCTGGGAGACCCAGTACTTC
.	TRBV7-9	few	TRBJ1-2	CASSLLGPGGYTF	TGTGCCAGCAGCTTATTGGGCCCGGGAGGCTACACCTTC
.	TRBV4-1	.	TRBJ2-2	CASRPRESTGELFF	TGCGCCAGCAGGCCCCGTGAGAGCACCGGGGAGCTGTTTTTT
.	TRBV7-6	.	TRBJ2-2	CASSFSITGTISPGELFF	TGTGCCAGCAGCTTTTCTATTACGGGGACGATCTCTCCCGGGGAGCTGTTTTTT
.	TRBV9	.	TRBJ2-3	CASSATTVPTDTQYF	TGTGCCAGCAGCGCTACGACAGTCCCCACAGATACGCAGTATTTT